This T cell receptor beta chain was identified during a study of T cell repertoires in cytomegalovirus infection. Across the whole study: The public TCR beta signatures pointed to both CMV infection and matching HLA type.

Worth noting for this clonotype: The antigen is unknown.

TCRdb independently ran MiXCR on the reads; one entry per CDR3 protein. The table shows approximately 990,000 distinct CDR3 sequences, with 30% to 40% occurring only once. Study-wide points: The cumulative frequency of public TCR beta families identified carriers of CMV plus the relevant HLA.

Germline V gene data show CDR1 as MNHEY and CDR2 as SVGAGI. V lost 4 bases to trimming and J lost 5 bases, with 12 bases between them. The CDR3 has 15 residues. V usage is TRBV6-5 and J usage is TRBJ1-6; D is uncertain. The source was cultured CD8+ T cells from PBMCs, collected from culture after CMV antigen stimulation. The clonotype originates from a human donor in good health (CMV status not recorded). Some clones in this sample may be carry-over from other donors' samples. CDR3 nucleotides: TGTGCCAGCAGTTTTACAATTGGGGATAATTCACCCCTCCACTTT. Amino acid sequence: CASSFTIGDNSPLHF.